This T cell receptor beta chain stems from a study of blood T cell repertoires in COVID-19. Study in general: COVID-19 samples collected from the United States, Italy and Spain covered acute and convalescent phases. PBMCs, B-cell-depleted T cells, or T cells were the source of the cDNA or gDNA that made up the material.

The CDR3 is made up of 13 amino acids. The germline V gene has CDR1 MNHEY and CDR2 SVGAGI. Trimming took 10 bases from V and 7 from J, leaving 17 bases between them. Original handling: Amplifying reference gene primers gave estimates of nucleated cell counts. Libraries were prepared by immunoSEQ multiplex PCR; TCRdb keeps only in-frame clonotypes and omits some of them. D and trimming come from the DNA, and the V and J calls and clone size come from that table. The sample yields about 100,000 clones, around four fifths seen once. The chain combines TRBV6-5 with TRBJ1-5; D not resolved. Sample: peripheral blood. The sequence derives from a man in his forties or fifties with active or convalescent COVID-19. Here the CDR3 reads CATRETGNQPQHF. Written as DNA, the CDR3 is TGTGCCACACGAGAGACGGGGAACCAGCCCCAGCATTTT.